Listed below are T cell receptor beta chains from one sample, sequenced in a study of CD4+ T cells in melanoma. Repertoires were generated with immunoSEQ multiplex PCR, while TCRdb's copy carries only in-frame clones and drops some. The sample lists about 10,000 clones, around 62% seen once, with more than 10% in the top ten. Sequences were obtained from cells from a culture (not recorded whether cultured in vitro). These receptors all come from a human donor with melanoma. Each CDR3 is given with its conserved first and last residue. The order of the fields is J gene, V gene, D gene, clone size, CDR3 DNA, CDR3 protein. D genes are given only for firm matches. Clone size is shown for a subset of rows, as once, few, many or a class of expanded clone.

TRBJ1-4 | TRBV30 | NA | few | TGTGCCTGGAGTAGCGGCAAGTCGGGGAGTGAAAAACTGTTTTTT | CAWSSGKSGSEKLFF
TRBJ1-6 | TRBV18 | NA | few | TGTGCCAGCTCACCAGAGGCTCATAATTCACCCCTCCACTTT | CASSPEAHNSPLHF
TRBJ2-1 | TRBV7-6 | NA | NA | TGTGCCAGCAGCGCCCGCTATAAGGGGCCTTCCTACAATGAGCAGTTCTTC | CASSARYKGPSYNEQFF
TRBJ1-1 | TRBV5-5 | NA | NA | TGTGCCAGCAGCTTTGGGGCGAACACTGAAGCTTTCTTT | CASSFGANTEAFF
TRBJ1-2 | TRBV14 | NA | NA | TGTGCCAGCAGCCAAGATCCGGCGTACGGCTACACCTTC | CASSQDPAYGYTF
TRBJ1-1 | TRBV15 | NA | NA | TGTGCCACCAGTGCCTACACTAACAGGGACTTAGGGGCTGAAGCTTTCTTT | CATSAYTNRDLGAEAFF
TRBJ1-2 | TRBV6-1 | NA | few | TGTGCCAGCAGTGAACTGGGGCGTGGCTACACCTTC | CASSELGRGYTF
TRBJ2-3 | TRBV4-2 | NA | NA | TGTGCCAGCAGCCAAGCCCCTCGGGGCGGGGCGGGCTATACGCAGTATTTT | CASSQAPRGGAGYTQYF
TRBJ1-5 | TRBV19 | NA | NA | TGTGCCAGTGCTCCGTCGAGTAATCAGCCCCAGCATTTT | CASAPSSNQPQHF
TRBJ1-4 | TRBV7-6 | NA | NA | TGTGCCAGCAGCTTAAATCGGGTCTCCGGGGAAAAACTGTTTTTT | CASSLNRVSGEKLFF
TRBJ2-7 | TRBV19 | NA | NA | TGTGCCAGTAGTATACCAGGGGCTCCCTACGAGCAGTACTTC | CASSIPGAPYEQYF
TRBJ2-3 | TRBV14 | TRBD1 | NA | TGTGCCAGCAGCGTCCGACAGGGGGCTTCGAGCACAGATACGCAGTATTTT | CASSVRQGASSTDTQYF
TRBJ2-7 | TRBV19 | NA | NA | TGTGCCAGTTTTACCTACAGATTTTCCTACGAGCAGTACTTC | CASFTYRFSYEQYF
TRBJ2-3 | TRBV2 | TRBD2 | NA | TGTGCCAGCAGTCGGGGGGTTACGCAGTATTTT | CASSRGVTQYF
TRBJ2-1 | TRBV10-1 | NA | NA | TGCGCCAGCCCAGACTACAATGAGCAGTTCTTC | CASPDYNEQFF
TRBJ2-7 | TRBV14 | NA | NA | TGTGCCAGCAGCCATATTCCCGGCGGGGCCTCCGAGCAGTACTTC | CASSHIPGGASEQYF
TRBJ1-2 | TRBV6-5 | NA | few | TGTGCCACCCTAGACGGAATGTATGGCTACACCTTC | CATLDGMYGYTF
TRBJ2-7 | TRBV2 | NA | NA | TGTGCCAGCAGTGGTTCGGGTGGCGAGCAGTACTTC | CASSGSGGEQYF
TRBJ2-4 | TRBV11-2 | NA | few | TGTGCCAGCAGCTTAGATCCAGGGGTAAACATTCAGTACTTC | CASSLDPGVNIQYF
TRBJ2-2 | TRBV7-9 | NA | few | TGTGCCAGCAGCCGGTCGGGCACCGGGGAGCTGTTTTTT | CASSRSGTGELFF
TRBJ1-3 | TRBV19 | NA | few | TGTGCCAGCCAAAACAGGGAAAAGGGAACCTCTGGAAACACCATATATTTT | CASQNREKGTSGNTIYF
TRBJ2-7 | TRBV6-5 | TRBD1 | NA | TGTGCCAGCAGACAGGACAGGGGACGCCAAAAGCAGTACTTC | CASRQDRGRQKQYF
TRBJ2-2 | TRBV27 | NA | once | TGTGCCAGCAGAGGCCTTTTAGCCCCGGGGGAGCTGTTTTTT | CASRGLLAPGELFF
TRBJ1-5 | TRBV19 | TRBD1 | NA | TGTGCCAGTAGTGGGGGACAGGGCGTAAATCAGCCCCAGCATTTT | CASSGGQGVNQPQHF
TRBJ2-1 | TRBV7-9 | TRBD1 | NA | TGTGCCAGCAGGCCTACAGGGGCTATTAGGAATGAGCAGTTCTTC | CASRPTGAIRNEQFF
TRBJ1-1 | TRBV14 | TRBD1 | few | TGTGCCAGCAGCCAAGCCCTACTTAGACAGGGCGAGACTTTCTTT | CASSQALLRQGETFF
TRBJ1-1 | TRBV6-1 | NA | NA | TGTGCCAGCACCCGGGTCCTCTTGAACACTGAAGCTTTCTTT | CASTRVLLNTEAFF
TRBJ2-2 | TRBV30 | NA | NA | TGTGCCTGGAGTGAGGGGGGAGGGATCACCGGGGAGCTGTTTTTT | CAWSEGGGITGELFF
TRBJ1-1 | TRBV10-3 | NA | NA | TGTGCCATCAGTGAGTCGGTGAACACTGAAGCTTTCTTT | CAISESVNTEAFF
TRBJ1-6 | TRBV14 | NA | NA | TGTGCCAGCAGCCAGTATCTTTCACCCCTCCACTTT | CASSQYLSPLHF
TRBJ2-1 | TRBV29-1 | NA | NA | TGCAGCGCCGAAACAGGGATTACCTACAATGAGCAGTTCTTC | CSAETGITYNEQFF
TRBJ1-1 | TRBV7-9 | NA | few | TGTGCCAGCAGCCCAAAGACAGGGAACACTGAAGCTTTCTTT | CASSPKTGNTEAFF
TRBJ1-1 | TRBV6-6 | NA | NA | TGTGCCAGCAGTGACCGGACAGAAATGAACACTGAAGCTTTCTTT | CASSDRTEMNTEAFF
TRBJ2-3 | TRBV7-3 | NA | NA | TGTGCCAGCAGCTTAGCGCGGACAGATACGCAGTATTTT | CASSLARTDTQYF
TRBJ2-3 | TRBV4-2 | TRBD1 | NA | TGTGCCAGCAGCGACAGGGCTACTCAGGTTACGCAGTATTTT | CASSDRATQVTQYF
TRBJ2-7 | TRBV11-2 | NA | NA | TGTGCCAGCAGCTCGCGCTCGCAGGGTAGGTTGTACGAGCAGTACTTC | CASSSRSQGRLYEQYF
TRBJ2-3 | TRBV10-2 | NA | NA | TGCGCCAGCAGTGACCCACGGGGTCCCCCGAGGAGCACAGATACGCAGTATTTT | CASSDPRGPPRSTDTQYF
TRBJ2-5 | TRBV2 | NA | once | TGTGCCAGCAGTGAAGGTACAGGCTCCCAAAAGACCCAGTACTTC | CASSEGTGSQKTQYF
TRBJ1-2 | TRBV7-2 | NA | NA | TGTGCCAGCAGCTTAGATGGGGTCGGTGGCTACACCTTC | CASSLDGVGGYTF
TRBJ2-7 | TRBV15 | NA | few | TGTGCCACCAGCAGACGGGGAGCCTACGAGCAGTACTTC | CATSRRGAYEQYF
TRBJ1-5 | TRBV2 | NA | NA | TGTGCCAGCAGGGAACAGGGATCCCCCAATCAGCCCCAGCATTTT | CASREQGSPNQPQHF
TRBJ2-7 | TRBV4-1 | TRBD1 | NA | TGCGCCAGCAGCCAAGGACAGGGAATAACCTACGAGCAGTACTTC | CASSQGQGITYEQYF
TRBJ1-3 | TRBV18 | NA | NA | TGTGCCAGCTCATCTGACAGGAGCTCTGGAAACACCATATATTTT | CASSSDRSSGNTIYF
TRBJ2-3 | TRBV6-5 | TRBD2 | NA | TGTGCCAGCAGAAATAGCGGGGCTAGCACAGATACGCAGTATTTT | CASRNSGASTDTQYF
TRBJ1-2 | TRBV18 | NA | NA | TGTGCCAGCTCACCAACTCCAGACAGCGGCTACACCTTC | CASSPTPDSGYTF
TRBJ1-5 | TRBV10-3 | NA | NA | TGTGCCATCTCCGACAGCAATCAGCCCCAGCATTTT | CAISDSNQPQHF
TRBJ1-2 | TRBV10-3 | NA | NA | TGTGCCATCAGTGTTGGAGATGCCTATGGCTACACCTTC | CAISVGDAYGYTF
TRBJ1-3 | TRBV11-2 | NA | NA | TGTGCCAGCAGCCCGAGACTCTCTGGAAACACCATATATTTT | CASSPRLSGNTIYF
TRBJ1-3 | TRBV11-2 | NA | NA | TGTGCCAGCAGCTTAGTGGGACGAATCTCTGGAAACACCATATATTTT | CASSLVGRISGNTIYF
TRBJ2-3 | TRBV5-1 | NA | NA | TGCGCCAGCAGCTTAGTTCCGGAAGTCACAGATACGCAGTATTTT | CASSLVPEVTDTQYF
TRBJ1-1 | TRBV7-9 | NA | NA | TGTGCCAGCAGCTTAGGACTCGGGGGGGAGAAGACTGAAGCTTTCTTT | CASSLGLGGEKTEAFF
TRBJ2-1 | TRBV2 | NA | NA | TGTGCCAGCAGTCTGCAAATTGGGACCTACAATGAGCAGTTCTTC | CASSLQIGTYNEQFF